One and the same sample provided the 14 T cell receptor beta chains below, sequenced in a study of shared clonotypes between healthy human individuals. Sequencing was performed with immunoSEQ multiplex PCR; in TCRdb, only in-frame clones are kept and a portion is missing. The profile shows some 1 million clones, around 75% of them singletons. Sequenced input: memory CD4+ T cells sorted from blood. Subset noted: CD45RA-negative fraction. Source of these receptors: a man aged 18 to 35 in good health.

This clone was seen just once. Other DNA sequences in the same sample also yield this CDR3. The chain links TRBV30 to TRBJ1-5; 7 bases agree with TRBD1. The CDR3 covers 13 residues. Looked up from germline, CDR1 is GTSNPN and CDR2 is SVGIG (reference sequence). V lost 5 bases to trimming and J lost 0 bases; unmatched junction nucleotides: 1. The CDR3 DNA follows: TGTGCCTGGGGGACAGATAGCAATCAGCCCCAGCATTTT. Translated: CAWGTDSNQPQHF.

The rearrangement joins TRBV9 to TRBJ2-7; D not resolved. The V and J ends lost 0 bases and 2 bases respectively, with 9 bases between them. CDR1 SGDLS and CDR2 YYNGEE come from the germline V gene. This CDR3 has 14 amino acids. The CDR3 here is CASSVDRVPYEQYF. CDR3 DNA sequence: TGTGCCAGCAGCGTAGATCGGGTCCCCTACGAGCAGTACTTC.

For the CDR3, the DNA is TGTGCCAGCAGTCTAGCGGCCCTAGCGGGGAGCACCGGGGAGCTGTTTTTT. It specifies CASSLAALAGSTGELFF. J is TRBJ2-2 and V is TRBV11-2; 9 bases are a match to TRBD2. The ends lost 6 bases at V and 4 bases at J; junction bases unmatched: 12. In germline, CDR1 is SGHAT, CDR2 FQNNGV. The CDR3 covers 17 residues.

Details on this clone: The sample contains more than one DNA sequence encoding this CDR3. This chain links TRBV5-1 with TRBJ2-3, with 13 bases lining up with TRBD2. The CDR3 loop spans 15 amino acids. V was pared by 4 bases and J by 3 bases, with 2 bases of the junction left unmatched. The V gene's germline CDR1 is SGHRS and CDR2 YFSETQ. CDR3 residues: CASSLLAGGTDTQYF. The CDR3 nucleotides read TGCGCCAGCAGCCTACTAGCGGGAGGGACAGATACGCAGTATTTT.

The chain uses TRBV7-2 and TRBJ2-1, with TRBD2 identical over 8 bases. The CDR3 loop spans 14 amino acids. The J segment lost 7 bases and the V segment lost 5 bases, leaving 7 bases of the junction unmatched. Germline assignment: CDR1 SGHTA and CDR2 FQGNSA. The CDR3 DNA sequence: TGTGCCAGCAGCCTAACCGGGACTAGTAATGAGCAGTTCTTC. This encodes CASSLTGTSNEQFF. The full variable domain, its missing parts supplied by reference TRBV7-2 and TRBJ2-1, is GAGVSQSPSNKVTEKGKDVELRCDPISGHTALYWYRQSLGQGLEFLIYFQGNSAPDKSGLPSDRFSAERTGGSVSTLTIQRTQQEDSAVYLCASSLTGTSNEQFFGPGTRLTVL.

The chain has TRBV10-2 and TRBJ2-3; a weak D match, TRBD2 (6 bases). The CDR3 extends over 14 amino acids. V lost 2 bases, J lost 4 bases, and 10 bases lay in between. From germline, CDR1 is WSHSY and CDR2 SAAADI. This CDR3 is CASSEVAVPDTQYF. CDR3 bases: TGCGCCAGCAGTGAGGTAGCGGTCCCAGATACGCAGTATTTT.

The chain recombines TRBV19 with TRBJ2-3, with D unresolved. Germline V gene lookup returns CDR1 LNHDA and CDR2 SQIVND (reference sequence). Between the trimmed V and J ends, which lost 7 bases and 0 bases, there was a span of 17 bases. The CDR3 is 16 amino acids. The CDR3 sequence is CASTMTPTRSTDTQYF. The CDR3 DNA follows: TGTGCCAGTACGATGACCCCGACAAGAAGCACAGATACGCAGTATTTT.

CDR3 sequence reads: CASKRRGRDYGYTF. The DNA for the CDR3 is TGTGCCAGCAAACGTCGGGGCAGGGACTATGGCTACACCTTC. V usage is TRBV27 and J usage is TRBJ1-2, with a tentative D call TRBD1 (5 bases). Germline lookup yields CDR1 MNHEY and CDR2 SMNVEV (reference sequence). This CDR3 region has 14 residues. With 7 bases removed from V and 3 bases from J, the gap between germline ends came to 15 bases.

The CDR3 DNA is TGTGCCAGTAGTATCGACAGCGCTTATAACTATGGCTACACCTTC. It yields the protein CASSIDSAYNYGYTF. The V call is TRBV19, the J call TRBJ1-2, with a weak D call TRBD1 (5 bases). The CDR3 sequence is 15 residues long. The V gene's germline CDR1 is LNHDA and CDR2 SQIVND (reference sequence). V was cut by 3 bases and J by 1 base, with 12 bases left in between.

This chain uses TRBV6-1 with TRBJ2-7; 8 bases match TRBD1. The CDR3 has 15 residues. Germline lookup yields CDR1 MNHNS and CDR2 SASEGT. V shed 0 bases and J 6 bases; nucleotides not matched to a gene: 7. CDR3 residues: CASSEAHTGGSEQYF. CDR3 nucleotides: TGTGCCAGCAGTGAAGCGCATACAGGGGGAAGCGAGCAGTACTTC.

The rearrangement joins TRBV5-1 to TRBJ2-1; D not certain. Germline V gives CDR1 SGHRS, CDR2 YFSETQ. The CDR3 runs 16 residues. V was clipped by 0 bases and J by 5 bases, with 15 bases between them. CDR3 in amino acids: CASSLAPQPSDNEQFF. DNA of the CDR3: TGCGCCAGCAGCTTGGCCCCTCAACCATCAGACAATGAGCAGTTCTTC.

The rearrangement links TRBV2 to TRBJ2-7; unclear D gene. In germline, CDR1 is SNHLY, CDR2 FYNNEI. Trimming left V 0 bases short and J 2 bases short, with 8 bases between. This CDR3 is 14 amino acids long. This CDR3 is CASSEAWVTYEQYF. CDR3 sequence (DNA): TGTGCCAGCAGTGAAGCCTGGGTGACCTACGAGCAGTACTTC.

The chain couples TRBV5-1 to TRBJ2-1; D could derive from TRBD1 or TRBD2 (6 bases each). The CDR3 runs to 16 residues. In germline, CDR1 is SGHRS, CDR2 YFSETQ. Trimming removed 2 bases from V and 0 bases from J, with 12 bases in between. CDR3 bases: TGCGCCAGCAGCTTCGATCGGGGGCCCTCCTACAATGAGCAGTTCTTC. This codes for CASSFDRGPSYNEQFF.

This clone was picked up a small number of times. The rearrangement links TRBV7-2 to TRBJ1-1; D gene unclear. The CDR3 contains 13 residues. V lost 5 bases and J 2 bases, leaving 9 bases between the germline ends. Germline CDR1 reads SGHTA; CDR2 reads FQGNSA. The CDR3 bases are TGTGCCAGCAGCCCCCAGGTAAACACTGAAGCTTTCTTT. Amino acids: CASSPQVNTEAFF.